Each of the 27 T cell receptor beta chains below was sequenced from the same sample in a study of blood T cell repertoires in COVID-19. Some clones are missing from TCRdb's copy, which holds only in-frame ones; the method was immunoSEQ multiplex PCR. The data show some 300,000 clones, 90% seen once. Material: peripheral blood. The receptors were gathered from a woman aged 40 to 50 with COVID-19, enrolled during active disease.

The J gene is TRBJ1-2, the V gene TRBV6-5, with 9 bases lining up with TRBD1. The junction had 5 bases not matched to a gene; V was cut back by 7 bases and J by 8 bases. There are 12 residues in the CDR3. Germline-derived CDR1 and CDR2 are MNHEY and SVGAGI. The CDR3 sequence is CASTDRGNGYTF. The DNA for the CDR3 is TGTGCCAGCACCGACAGGGGGAACGGCTACACCTTC.

The V gene is TRBV30, the J gene TRBJ1-2, with TRBD1 matching 8 bases. The germline V gene encodes CDR1 GTSNPN and CDR2 SVGIG (reference sequence). Trimming took 4 bases from V and 7 from J; bases not matched to a gene: 5. CDR3 length equals 12 residues. The CDR3 here is CAWKPGGSGYTF. The DNA of the CDR3 is TGTGCCTGGAAACCAGGGGGCTCTGGCTACACCTTC.

Turning to this clone: At one end the junction does not follow the germline gene, possibly because of a read error. The chain uses TRBV7-2 and TRBJ2-1, with D possibly being TRBD2 (5 bases). Germline CDR1 is SGHTA and CDR2 is FQGNSA. This CDR3 has 14 amino acids. DNA of the CDR3: TGTGCCAGCAGCGTAGCGCCGAGCTACAATGAGCAGTTCTTC. Translating gives CASSVAPSYNEQFF.

The chain recombines TRBV19 with TRBJ1-2; D is possibly TRBD1 (6 bases). Looked up from germline, CDR1 is LNHDA and CDR2 is SQIVND (reference sequence). Between the trimmed V and J ends, which lost 4 bases and 4 bases, there was a span of 16 bases. The CDR3 runs 15 residues. The chain's CDR3 is CASSTSGGQVYGYTF. The DNA for the CDR3 is TGTGCCAGTAGTACCAGCGGGGGACAAGTCTATGGCTACACCTTC.

This rearrangement joins TRBV5-6 to TRBJ2-1, with 8 bases aligning to TRBD2. This CDR3 spans 15 amino acids. The ends lost 5 bases at V and 4 bases at J; junction bases unmatched: 8. Germline lookup yields CDR1 SGHDT and CDR2 YYEEEE. CDR3 in amino acids: CASRSLVAGYNEQFF. The CDR3 DNA is TGTGCCAGCAGGAGTTTGGTAGCGGGGTACAATGAGCAGTTCTTC.

The V call is TRBV27, the J call TRBJ1-2; TRBD1 aligns across 7 bases. Germline values: CDR1 MNHEY, CDR2 SMNVEV (reference sequence). J gave up 5 bases and V 5 bases, and 8 bases lay outside the gene matches. The CDR3 length is 14 residues. The CDR3 is CASSERQGWYGYTF. Written as DNA, the CDR3 is TGTGCCAGCAGTGAACGACAGGGATGGTATGGCTACACCTTC.

V usage is TRBV28 and J usage is TRBJ2-5; TRBD1 matches at 10 bases. Trimming cost V 8 bases and J 6 bases; bases outside gene matches: 12. Germline-derived CDR1 and CDR2 are MDHEN and SYDVKM. The length of the CDR3 is 15 residues. CDR3 in amino acids: CASDSSGQGMKTQYF. CDR3 DNA sequence: TGTGCCAGCGATTCCTCGGGACAGGGGATGAAGACCCAGTACTTC.

The chain links TRBV27 to TRBJ1-4; 10 nucleotides agree with TRBD1. V lost 5 bases to trimming and J lost 5 bases; unmatched junction nucleotides: 11. Germline values: CDR1 MNHEY, CDR2 SMNVEV (reference sequence). This CDR3 has 17 amino acids. As DNA, the CDR3 is TGTGCCAGCAGTCAGCCCGGGACAGGGGCGGAAAATGAAAAACTGTTTTTT. Protein: CASSQPGTGAENEKLFF. The full variable domain, its missing parts supplied by reference TRBV27 and TRBJ1-4, is EAQVTQNPRYLITVTGKKLTVTCSQNMNHEYMSWYRQDPGLGLRQIYYSMNVEVTDKGDVPEGYKVSRKEKRNFPLILESPSPNQTSLYFCASSQPGTGAENEKLFFGSGTQLSVL.

The chain uses TRBV18 and TRBJ2-2, with 7 nucleotides matching TRBD1. The CDR3 has 15 residues. CDR1 and CDR2 from the germline V gene are KGHSH and LQKENI. With V trimmed by 3 bases and J by 5 bases, 6 bases remained unmatched. This chain's CDR3 is CASSPRQGGTGELFF. CDR3 nucleotides: TGTGCCAGCTCACCCCGACAGGGTGGGACCGGGGAGCTGTTTTTT.

The rearrangement uses TRBV6-6 and TRBJ1-5, with TRBD1 as a possible D gene (6 bases). The V gene's germline CDR1 is MNHNY and CDR2 SVGAGI (reference sequence). This CDR3 contains 16 residues. Trimming shortened V by 1 base and J by 2 bases, and 12 bases separated the two germline ends. The CDR3 region has the DNA TGTGCCAGCAGTTACTACGCAGGGGCCGGCAATCAGCCCCAGCATTTT. It is translated as CASSYYAGAGNQPQHF.

This clone appeared a few times. J is TRBJ2-6 and V is TRBV4-3, with TRBD1 matching 8 bases. V lost 1 base and J lost 0; bases outside the gene matches: 2. CDR1 and CDR2 (germline): LGHNA, YSLEER. The CDR3 sequence is 17 residues long. Here the CDR3 DNA reads TGCGCCAGCAGCCAAGCAGGGGGCAGCTCTGGGGCCAACGTCCTGACTTTC. Translated, it gives CASSQAGGSSGANVLTF.

This rearrangement joins TRBV28 to TRBJ1-4; D is possibly TRBD1 (5 bases). Trimming removed 8 bases at V and 8 bases at J, with 18 bases between. This CDR3 is 14 amino acids long. Looked up from germline, CDR1 is MDHEN and CDR2 is SYDVKM. The CDR3 region has the DNA TGTGCCAGCCACCCCCCGGGACTACAAGAAAAACTGTTTTTT. This codes for CASHPPGLQEKLFF.

This chain links TRBV19 with TRBJ2-3, with D possibly being TRBD2 (6 bases). CDR3 length: 12 residues. Trimming left V 8 bases short and J 9 bases short, with 15 bases between. The V gene's germline CDR1 is LNHDA and CDR2 SQIVND (reference sequence). As DNA, the CDR3 is TGTGCCAGTTATAACGCCGCGGGGACGCAGTATTTT. It encodes CASYNAAGTQYF.

J is TRBJ2-1 and V is TRBV7-2; 7 bases fit TRBD2. CDR1 is SGHTA and CDR2 is FQGNSA in the germline V gene. V gave up 6 bases and J gave up 12 bases; unmatched junction bases: 17. The CDR3 has 15 amino acids. CDR3 sequence (DNA): TGTGCCAGCAGACCCACCCAGGGAAAGTCGGGGGGGCAGTTCTTC. As protein: CASRPTQGKSGGQFF.

The chain uses TRBV5-1 and TRBJ1-1; D uncertain. The CDR3 loop spans 14 amino acids. With 1 base removed from V and 4 bases from J, the gap between germline ends came to 11 bases. Germline-derived CDR1 and CDR2 are SGHRS and YFSETQ. The CDR3 region is CASSLSPGSTEAFF. CDR3 nucleotides: TGCGCCAGCAGCTTGAGTCCGGGGAGCACTGAAGCTTTCTTT.

In DNA, the CDR3 is TGTGCCAGTTCCCTAGCGCCCCGTTCCTACGAGCAGTACTTC. The encoded protein is CASSLAPRSYEQYF. The chain links TRBV27 to TRBJ2-7, with D possibly being TRBD2 (6 bases). The V end was cut by 9 bases, the J end by 1 base, with 16 bases between. This CDR3 is 14 amino acids long. Germline CDR1 MNHEY, CDR2 SMNVEV (reference sequence).

V and J are TRBV7-8 and TRBJ2-6, with D maybe TRBD1 (6 bases). The CDR3 sequence is 18 residues long. Germline V gene data show CDR1 as SGHVS and CDR2 as FQNEAQ. V lost 1 base, J lost 4 bases, and 17 bases lay in between. CDR3 sequence: CASSLVLGRGSGANVLTF. The CDR3 region has the DNA TGTGCCAGCAGCTTAGTATTGGGCAGGGGCTCCGGGGCCAACGTCCTGACTTTC.

The chain couples TRBV9 to TRBJ1-2; TRBD1 agrees at 7 bases. The CDR3 is 12 residues long. The junction had 4 bases not matched to a gene; V was cut back by 4 bases and J by 7 bases. Per germline, CDR1 SGDLS and CDR2 YYNGEE. CDR3 loop: CASSPAGGGYTF. CDR3 sequence (DNA): TGTGCCAGCAGCCCGGCAGGGGGTGGCTACACCTTC. The full variable domain, in which reference TRBV9 and TRBJ1-2 provide the parts outside the CDR3, is DSGVTQTPKHLITATGQRVTLRCSPRSGDLSVYWYQQSLDQGLQFLIQYYNGEERAKGNILERFSAQQFPDLHSELNLSSLELGDSALYFCASSPAGGGYTFGSGTRLTVV.

This clone was counted between two and nine times. This sequence joins TRBV3-1 (or the pseudogene TRBV3-2) and TRBJ1-3, with no clear D. CDR1 and CDR2 (germline): LGHDT, YNNKEL (reference sequence). The CDR3 loop spans 16 amino acids. Between the trimmed V and J ends, which lost 8 bases and 0 bases, there was a span of 17 bases. The CDR3 here is CASGFSFEGSGNTIYF. The DNA of the CDR3 is TGTGCCAGCGGATTTTCTTTTGAGGGCTCTGGAAACACCATATATTTT.

V usage is TRBV28 and J usage is TRBJ1-2; the D gene is possibly TRBD1 (5 bases). The germline V gene encodes CDR1 MDHEN and CDR2 SYDVKM. The V and J ends lost 3 bases and 3 bases respectively, with 20 bases between them. CDR3 length: 17 amino acids. The CDR3 DNA reads TGTGCCAGCAGTTTTCCCCCCGGGACCGGGGGGGACTATGGCTACACCTTC. It codes for CASSFPPGTGGDYGYTF.

This sequence joins TRBV4-1 and TRBJ2-1, with TRBD2 matching over 13 bases. CDR3 length: 15 amino acids. Germline-derived CDR1 and CDR2 are MGHRA and YSYEKL. J was trimmed by 7 bases and V by 8 bases; bases with no gene match: 8. This chain's CDR3 is CASRTSGGVWNEQFF. The CDR3 nucleotides read TGCGCCAGCCGGACTAGCGGGGGCGTCTGGAATGAGCAGTTCTTC.

V and J are TRBV27 and TRBJ1-6, with TRBD1 matching 9 bases. Germline CDR1 and CDR2: MNHEY and SMNVEV (reference sequence). This CDR3 is built from 15 residues. Trimming at V came to 3 bases and at J to 8 bases, leaving 5 bases not matched to a gene. The CDR3 DNA is TGTGCCAGCAGTTTGCTCGGGACAGGGTATTCACCCCTCCACTTT. It is translated as CASSLLGTGYSPLHF.

This sequence joins TRBV12-3 or TRBV12-4 and TRBJ1-2, with D unresolved. V lost 6 bases and J 5 bases, leaving 10 bases between the germline ends. There are 12 residues in the CDR3. This CDR3 is CASRAKNYGYTF. The CDR3 DNA sequence: TGTGCCAGCAGGGCAAAAAATTATGGCTACACCTTC.

This sequence joins TRBV18 and TRBJ1-4, with D unclear. Germline V gene data show CDR1 as KGHSH and CDR2 as LQKENI. The V end lost 4 bases, the J end lost 7 bases, and 13 bases lay between the germline ends. The CDR3 runs to 14 residues. The CDR3 nucleotides read TGTGCCAGCTCACAGGCAGTGGCGGCTGAAAAACTGTTTTTT. This gives the protein CASSQAVAAEKLFF.

This clone has just a few counts. The rearrangement joins TRBV19 to TRBJ2-1, with TRBD1 matching over 12 bases. CDR3 length equals 21 residues. The germline gives CDR1 LNHDA, CDR2 SQIVND (reference sequence). The trim removed 0 bases at V and 3 bases at J, leaving 15 bases unmatched. The CDR3 DNA reads as TGTGCCAGTAGTATAGATCTCCCGGGACAGGGGGCCCACCTTATCTACAATGAGCAGTTCTTC. This codes for CASSIDLPGQGAHLIYNEQFF.

The V call is TRBV10-3, the J call TRBJ1-1; 7 bases fit TRBD1. Germline V gives CDR1 ENHRY, CDR2 SYGVKD. The V segment lost 6 bases and the J segment 2 bases; nucleotides outside the gene matches: 3. CDR3 size: 13 residues. CDR3 amino acids: CAISQGVNTEAFF. As DNA, the CDR3 is TGTGCCATCAGCCAGGGGGTCAACACTGAAGCTTTCTTT.

The CDR3 loop reads CASSLYVETQYF. CDR3 sequence (DNA): TGTGCCAGCAGCTTGTATGTGGAGACCCAGTACTTC. This chain links TRBV11-2 with TRBJ2-5, with D unresolved. Looked up from germline, CDR1 is SGHAT and CDR2 is FQNNGV. Trimming took 3 bases from V and 5 from J, leaving 7 bases between them. There are 12 residues in the CDR3.